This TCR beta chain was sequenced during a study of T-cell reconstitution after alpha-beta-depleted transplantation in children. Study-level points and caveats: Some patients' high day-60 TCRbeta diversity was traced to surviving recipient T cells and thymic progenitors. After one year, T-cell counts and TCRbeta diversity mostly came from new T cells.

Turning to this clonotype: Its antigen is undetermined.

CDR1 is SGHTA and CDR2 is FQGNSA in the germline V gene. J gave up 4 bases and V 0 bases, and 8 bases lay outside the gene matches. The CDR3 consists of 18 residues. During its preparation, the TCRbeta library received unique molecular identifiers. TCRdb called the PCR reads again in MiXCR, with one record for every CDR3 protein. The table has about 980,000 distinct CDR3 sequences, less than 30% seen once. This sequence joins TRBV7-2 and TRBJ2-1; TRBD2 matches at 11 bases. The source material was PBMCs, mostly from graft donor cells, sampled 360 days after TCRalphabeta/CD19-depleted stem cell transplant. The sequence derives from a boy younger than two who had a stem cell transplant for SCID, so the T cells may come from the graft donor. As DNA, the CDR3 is TGTGCCAGCAGCTTAGCGCTCGGGCTAGCGGGGGGATACAATGAGCAGTTCTTC. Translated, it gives CASSLALGLAGGYNEQFF. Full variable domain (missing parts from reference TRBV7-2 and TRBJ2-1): GAGVSQSPSNKVTEKGKDVELRCDPISGHTALYWYRQSLGQGLEFLIYFQGNSAPDKSGLPSDRFSAERTGGSVSTLTIQRTQQEDSAVYLCASSLALGLAGGYNEQFFGPGTRLTVL.